This paragraph reports one T cell receptor (beta chain). These data come from a study of control samples from healthy donors and cancer patients. Generated by immunoSEQ multiplex PCR, the TCRdb table keeps only in-frame clones and is missing some. The sample lists 120,000 to 150,000 clones, roughly nine tenths occurring once. This sequence was found in a woman in her 30s in good health. What was sequenced was blood.

The CDR3 DNA is TGTGCCAGCAGTTTATGGGCAGATGAAGACACCGGGGAGCTGTTTTTT. Amino acids: CASSLWADEDTGELFF. V and J are TRBV28 and TRBJ2-2; the D is unclear. Germline values: CDR1 MDHEN, CDR2 SYDVKM. The CDR3 spans 16 residues. Deletions cut 0 bases from V and 3 bases from J, with 11 bases between.